These 9 T cell receptor beta chains came from one sample sequenced in a study of regulatory T cells in long-lasting Graves disease. In building TCR beta libraries, iRepertoire HTBI primers were used together with Arm-PCR of CDR3 regions. TCRdb reanalysed the multiplex PCR reads using MiXCR and keeps one entry per CDR3 protein. Of 450,000 or so distinct CDR3 sequences in the sample, about 22% are singletons; the top ten hold about an eighth. The time point: persistent/refractory GD, antithyroid drugs over 5 years with positive TRAb. RNA isolated from PBMCs was used to make the TCR library. Sequencing was performed on peripheral blood mononuclear cells (PBMCs), taken when the disease was refractory, from a patient treated with antithyroid drugs. The receptors were gathered from a female donor with Graves disease.

The sample holds many counts of this clonotype. The rearrangement uses TRBV28 and TRBJ2-5, with 9 bases matching TRBD2. V shed 4 bases and J 2 bases; nucleotides not matched to a gene: 14. The germline V gene encodes CDR1 MDHEN and CDR2 SYDVKM. This CDR3 comprises 18 residues. Here the CDR3 DNA reads TGTGCCAGCAGTTCCTACCTGCGACTAGCGGATCTTCAAGAGACCCAGTACTTC. Encoded protein: CASSSYLRLADLQETQYF.

The sample holds a few counts of this clonotype. The chain combines TRBV7-9 with TRBJ2-7, with D perhaps TRBD1 (5 bases). Trimming removed 5 bases from V and 3 bases from J, with 11 bases in between. The CDR3 has 13 residues. Looked up from germline, CDR1 is SEHNR and CDR2 is FQNEAQ (reference sequence). CDR3 loop: CASSLGHDYEQYF. In DNA form, the CDR3 reads TGTGCCAGCAGCCTTGGACACGACTACGAGCAGTACTTC. Supplemented by reference TRBV7-9 and TRBJ2-7, the full variable domain reads DTGVSQNPRHKITKRGQNVTFRCDPISEHNRLYWYRQTLGQGPEFLTYFQNEAQLEKSRLLSDRFSAERPKGSFSTLEIQRTEQGDSAMYLCASSLGHDYEQYFGPGTRLTVT.

This clonotype was detected many times. The rearrangement uses TRBV2 and TRBJ1-2; a weak D match, TRBD1 (5 bases). This CDR3 comprises 15 residues. V was shortened by 6 bases and J by 8 bases, with 22 bases between the two germline ends. Germline V gene lookup returns CDR1 SNHLY and CDR2 FYNNEI. The CDR3 nucleotides are TGTGCCAGCAGCCGGGGGACCAGCACCGGCCTGGGCTACACCTTC. This sequence encodes CASSRGTSTGLGYTF. The complete variable domain, with remaining parts taken from reference TRBV2 and TRBJ1-2, reads EPEVTQTPSHQVTQMGQEVILRCVPISNHLYFYWYRQILGQKVEFLVSFYNNEISEKSEIFDDQFSVERPDGSNFTLKIRSTKLEDSAMYFCASSRGTSTGLGYTFGSGTRLTVV.

The chain employs TRBV29-1 and TRBJ2-5; a weak D match, TRBD1 (6 bases). Trimming left V 4 bases short and J 2 bases short, with 14 bases between. Germline CDR1 SQVTM, CDR2 ANQGSEA. The CDR3 length is 14 residues. CDR3 residues: CSVAPLTGQETQYF. CDR3 DNA: TGCAGCGTTGCCCCCTTGACAGGTCAAGAGACCCAGTACTTC. The entire variable domain, with the rest obtained from reference TRBV29-1 and TRBJ2-5, is as follows: SAVISQKPSRDICQRGTSLTIQCQVDSQVTMMFWYRQQPGQSLTLIATANQGSEATYESGFVIDKFPISRPNLTFSTLTVSNMSPEDSSIYLCSVAPLTGQETQYFGPGTRLLVL.

This clonotype was observed many times. The chain has TRBV28 and TRBJ1-2; tentative D call: TRBD1 (5 bases). CDR1 MDHEN and CDR2 SYDVKM come from the germline V gene. This CDR3 has 14 residues. The V end lost 7 bases, the J end lost 8 bases, and 20 bases lay between the germline ends. In nucleotides, the CDR3 is TGTGCCAGCACTTCCCTCCTTGAGGGACCGGGCTACACCTTC. Its protein product is CASTSLLEGPGYTF.

The V gene is TRBV12-3 or TRBV12-4, the J gene TRBJ2-1, with unresolved D. The CDR3 has 16 residues. The V gene lost 1 base and the J gene lost 0 bases, with 10 bases spanning the gap. The CDR3 protein is CASSLESISSYNEQFF. The CDR3 DNA reads as TGTGCCAGCAGTTTAGAAAGCATCTCCTCCTACAATGAGCAGTTCTTC.

This clonotype was observed a few times. The J gene is TRBJ1-1, the V gene TRBV7-8; D is perhaps TRBD1 (6 bases). Germline V CDR1 and CDR2: SGHVS, FQNEAQ. The germline V and J ends were trimmed by 4 bases and 8 bases, with 14 bases remaining between them. The CDR3 consists of 13 residues. The CDR3 sequence is CASSSAGVPEAFF. The DNA of the CDR3 is TGTGCCAGCAGCTCGGCAGGGGTCCCAGAAGCTTTCTTT.

This clonotype was detected ten times or more. The CDR3 is CASSRRTSGRATGELFF. CDR3 bases: TGTGCCAGCAGTCGACGTACTAGCGGGAGGGCCACCGGGGAGCTGTTTTTT. The chain carries TRBV6-1 and TRBJ2-2; TRBD2 matches at 13 bases. The ends lost 5 bases at V and 4 bases at J; junction bases unmatched: 7. Per germline, CDR1 MNHNS and CDR2 SASEGT. This CDR3 region has 17 residues.

The V and J genes are TRBV18 and TRBJ1-6, with unresolved D. Germline V CDR1 and CDR2: KGHSH, LQKENI. The V and J ends lost 4 bases and 14 bases respectively, with 12 bases between them. The CDR3 spans 12 residues. The CDR3 DNA reads as TGTGCCAGCTCACAAATACAAAGAGCCCTCCACTTT. Residues: CASSQIQRALHF.